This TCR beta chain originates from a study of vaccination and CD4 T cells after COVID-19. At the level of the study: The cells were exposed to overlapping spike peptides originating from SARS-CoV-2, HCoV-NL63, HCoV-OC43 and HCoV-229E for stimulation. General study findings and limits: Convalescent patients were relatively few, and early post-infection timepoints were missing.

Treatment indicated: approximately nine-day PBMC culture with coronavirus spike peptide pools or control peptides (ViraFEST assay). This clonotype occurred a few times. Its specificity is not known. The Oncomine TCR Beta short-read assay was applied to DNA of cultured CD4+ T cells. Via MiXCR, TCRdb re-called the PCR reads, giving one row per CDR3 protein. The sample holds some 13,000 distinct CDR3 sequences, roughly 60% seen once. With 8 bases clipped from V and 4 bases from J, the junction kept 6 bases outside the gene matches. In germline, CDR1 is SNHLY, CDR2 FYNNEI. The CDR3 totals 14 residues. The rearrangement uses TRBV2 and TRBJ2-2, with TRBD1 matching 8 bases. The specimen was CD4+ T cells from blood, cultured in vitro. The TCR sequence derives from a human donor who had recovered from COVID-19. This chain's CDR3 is CASLGDRFTGELFF. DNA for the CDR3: TGTGCCAGCTTGGGGGACAGGTTCACCGGGGAGCTGTTTTTT.